This TCR beta chain was profiled in a study of OX40 agonist ivuxolimab in advanced cancers. Overall study results and limits: Average numbers of expanded clones were greater in CD8+ T cells than in CD4+.

Blood got drawn at baseline, again on cycle 4 day 1, and then on cycle 7 day 1. The repertoire was sequenced with immunoSEQ multiplex PCR; TCRdb's copy has only in-frame clones and lacks some. The sample includes 65,000 to 75,000 clones, roughly 88% of them seen just once. Concerning this clone: Its antigen remains unidentified.

The CDR3 has 19 residues. Per germline, CDR1 SGHRS and CDR2 YFSETQ. V was trimmed by 0 bases and J by 0 bases, leaving 16 bases between them. The chain is built from TRBV5-1 and TRBJ2-6; D is unresolved. The receptor was isolated from an adult with an advanced solid tumor such as melanoma, head and neck, liver or kidney cancer. Sequenced material: CD4+ or CD8+ T cells sorted from blood, taken in a trial of the OX40 agonist ivuxolimab. CDR3 sequence reads: CASSLGSSQLSSGANVLTF. For the CDR3, the DNA is TGCGCCAGCAGCTTGGGGAGCAGTCAACTTAGCTCTGGGGCCAACGTCCTGACTTTC.